This entry describes one TCR beta chain. This clonotype came up many times. Its antigen is still unknown. No base quality information exists; no much larger clone differs at one position. Measured from the cysteine to the phenylalanine, the CDR3 is 17 residues long. Only the CDR3 DNA is retained, 51 bases long and in frame from the first base. At the junction V is shortened by 6 bases and J by 7 bases, with 25 bases in between. The CDR1 and CDR2 encoded by the germline V gene are SNHLY and FYNNEI. The record originates from a study of T cells in Graves' hyperthyroidism and ophthalmopathy (dated by TCRdb to the late 2010s). With respect to the entire study: Peripheral blood was sampled at the time of initial diagnosis, prior to any treatment. The paper describes TCR Vbeta CDR3 sequencing of 120 to 150 peripheral blood samples, made up of roughly 40 ophthalmopathy patients, 70 to 75 hyperthyroidism patients and 17 progressor patients. Prospective prediction of ophthalmopathy was tested in an independent validation cohort of 18 to 20 hyperthyroidism patients and 17 patients who later progressed to ophthalmopathy. To identify distinguishing TCR V-J signatures, a discovery cohort of roughly 100 patients was used, comprising some 43 with Graves' ophthalmopathy and around 57 with stable Graves' hyperthyroidism. After blood sampling, hyperthyroidism patients were treated with methimazole at a starting dose of 30 mg daily, and ophthalmopathy patients were treated with high-dose intravenous methylprednisolone. Thyroid tissue and blood T-cell repertoires from about six Graves' hyperthyroidism patients were also compared in the study. For training and testing, the 100 or so patients in the discovery cohort were randomly divided in a 7:3 ratio.

Amplification of TCR beta CDR3 regions was carried out from RNA transcripts. The first round of RT-PCR for the TCR CDR3 was performed with the HTBI primer set and the Qiagen OneStep RT-PCR kit. Libraries were constructed in a second round of multiplex PCR, after which size selection and purification were performed. Paired-end sequencing of the libraries was performed with 100 bp reads on an Illumina HiSeq2000. Per the source publication's procedure: SOAPnuke was used to process the raw data, removing reads that contained adapters or uncalled bases, had a mean Phred below 15, or lacked an exact match to the constant primer or identifier. High-quality paired reads were merged with COPE v1.2.5, and unique nucleotide sequences were defined as clonotypes. MiTCR v1.1 was used to align the clonotypes against IMGT TRBV, TRBD and TRBJ reference segments. Only V-J combinations with frequency above 0.0001, covering about 99% of repertoires, were analysed. The TCS score was defined as the ratio of F50 (clonal expansion) to E x V (chaos), calculated using BLOSUM62-based TCRdist between CDR3 peptides within each V-J. Welch's t-statistics and random forest reduced roughly 530 V-J features to 10 to 15, which were used in a naive Bayes classifier (R e1071). Clones were called with MiXCR by TCRdb after fastp trimmed the public reads at Q25, and only in-frame beta chains were retained. All rows with the same CDR3 protein become a single entry with the most common DNA and genes. The V and J calls shown here were made by TCRdb, not taken from the authors' results. In all, the sample holds some 770,000 distinct CDR3 sequences, and 15% to 20% of those were seen once. Approximately 8.4% of the sample is in the top ten clones.

A patient counted as having stable Graves' hyperthyroidism if no progression to ophthalmopathy occurred over 18 months of follow-up. Hyperthyroidism patients were aged 18 to 65 years and newly diagnosed, with disease duration of less than 2 months. Exclusion was applied to patients with uncontrolled infections, other autoimmune diseases, pregnancy or lactation. Clinical symptoms, serum thyroxine and TRAb, thyroid ultrasound, and orbital computed tomography formed the basis for the diagnoses. PBMCs were isolated from more than 8 ml of fresh peripheral blood by Ficoll-Paque density gradient centrifugation. Trizol reagent was used to extract total RNA, and RNA quality was then checked on an Agilent 2100 Bioanalyzer. What the study reported, not specific to this receptor: Ophthalmopathy was separated from stable hyperthyroidism by a 13 V-J signature model, with 87.88% sensitivity and roughly 81% specificity obtained in cross-validation and 80%/75% obtained in testing. In validation, the model predicted progression to ophthalmopathy with over 65% sensitivity and 72% to 85% specificity, a median of 6.5 months before onset. No statistical method was used to set the sample size in advance, and investigators knew the group allocation. Most expanded thyroid clonotypes (frequency above 0.001) were also found in blood, which suggests that blood repertoires may mirror thyroid immune responses.

The sequence joins TRBV2 to TRBJ2-1; the D gene cannot be named for sure. The sequencing input was blood. This sequence originates from a man between 18 and 29 years old with Graves' hyperthyroidism. CDR3 region: CASSENLGFEDGNEQFF. The bases read TGTGCCAGCAGCGAAAACCTAGGATTCGAAGACGGGAATGAGCAGTTCTTC.